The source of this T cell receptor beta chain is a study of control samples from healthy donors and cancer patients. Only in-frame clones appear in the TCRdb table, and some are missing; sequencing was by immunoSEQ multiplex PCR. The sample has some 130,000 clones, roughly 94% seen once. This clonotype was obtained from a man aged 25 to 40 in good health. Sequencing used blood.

CDR3 sequence: CASSLYTGGYQPQHF. CDR3 coding DNA: TGTGCCAGCAGTTTATATACGGGGGGGTATCAGCCCCAGCATTTT. This chain uses TRBV27 with TRBJ1-5; the D gene is possibly TRBD1 (5 bases). Germline V lookup: CDR1 MNHEY, CDR2 SMNVEV (reference sequence). V shed 1 base and J shed 5 bases, with 12 bases lying between them. This CDR3 spans 15 amino acids.